The T cell receptor beta chain under discussion was sequenced for a study of shared clonotypes between healthy human individuals. The data were produced by immunoSEQ multiplex PCR, yet TCRdb's version contains in-frame clones alone and is incomplete. The data hold about 590,000 clones, with around 95% observed a single time. Germline CDR1 MGHRA, CDR2 YSYEKL. V was trimmed by 3 bases and J by 6 bases, leaving 21 bases between them. The CDR3 loop spans 17 amino acids. Naivety among CD8 cells was defined by CD45RO negativity and positive CCR7 selection, thereby excluding terminally differentiated effector memory CD45RA+ cells.

Sequencing used naive CD8+ T cells sorted from blood. The chain joins TRBV4-1 to TRBJ2-1; D is perhaps TRBD1 or TRBD2 (5 bases each). This TCR was recovered from a woman aged 25 to 39 in good health. CDR3 in amino acids: CASSQDDWDGIRNEQFF. Written as DNA, the CDR3 is TGCGCCAGCAGCCAGGACGATTGGGACGGAATACGCAATGAGCAGTTCTTC.